This passage covers 25 T cell receptor beta chains from one sample sequenced in a study of cytomegalovirus exposure and HLA in healthy donors. The PCR contained 60 Vbeta and 13 Jbeta primers. Data came from immunoSEQ multiplex PCR; TCRdb stores just in-frame clones and leaves some out. The table lists fewer than 200,000 clones, roughly nine tenths of them singletons. Sequencing input: PBMCs. These receptors were obtained from a girl under three years old in good health and CMV-seronegative.

V is TRBV4-1 and J is TRBJ2-7; no clear D. The CDR3 runs to 16 residues. Germline CDR1 reads MGHRA; CDR2 reads YSYEKL. Trimming stripped 1 base from V and 0 bases from J, with 13 bases between. The CDR3 region is CASSQVYSPSSYEQYF. CDR3 DNA: TGCGCCAGCAGCCAAGTTTATAGCCCGAGCTCCTACGAGCAGTACTTC.

This rearrangement joins TRBV13 to TRBJ2-1, with D perhaps TRBD2 (6 bases). Looked up from germline, CDR1 is PRHDT and CDR2 is FYEKMQ (reference sequence). The CDR3 loop spans 13 amino acids. V lost 8 bases and J lost 6, with 14 bases in between. The CDR3, as DNA: TGTGCCAGCGGCGTGCGACTAGGCAATGAGCAGTTCTTC. It translates to CASGVRLGNEQFF. Drawing the rest from reference TRBV13 and TRBJ2-1, the complete variable domain is AAGVIQSPRHLIKEKRETATLKCYPIPRHDTVYWYQQGPGQDPQFLISFYEKMQSDKGSIPDRFSAQQFSDYHSELNMSSLELGDSALYFCASGVRLGNEQFFGPGTRLTVL.

Comment on this clone: Relative to the germline gene, one junction end is altered; a read error may explain this. This chain uses TRBV25-1 with TRBJ2-7, with TRBD1 matching over 8 bases. In germline, CDR1 is MGHDK, CDR2 SYGVNS. This CDR3 spans 13 amino acids. The DNA for the CDR3 is TGTGCCAGCGGACAGGGCAGCTCCTACGAGCAGCACTTC. It codes for CASGQGSSYEQHF.

The J gene is TRBJ2-1, the V gene TRBV7-9; D not certain. V was pared by 1 base and J by 0 bases, with 7 bases between. The CDR3 has 15 amino acids. Germline-derived CDR1 and CDR2 are SEHNR and FQNEAQ (reference sequence). The CDR3 reads CASSLGHPSYNEQFF. The CDR3 DNA reads TGTGCCAGCAGCTTAGGACACCCCTCCTACAATGAGCAGTTCTTC.

This chain uses TRBV2 with TRBJ1-5; 7 bases are a match to TRBD1. Unmatched junction bases numbered 9, after V lost 6 bases and J lost 7 bases. This CDR3 has 14 amino acids. Germline V lookup: CDR1 SNHLY, CDR2 FYNNEI. The CDR3: CASSFDRDNQPQHF. CDR3 in DNA: TGTGCCAGCAGCTTCGACAGGGACAACCAGCCCCAGCATTTT.

CDR3 amino acids: CASAYLAGGTDEQFF. CDR3 nucleotides: TGTGCCAGCGCCTACTTAGCGGGGGGGACGGATGAGCAGTTCTTC. The chain joins TRBV4-2 to TRBJ2-1; 11 bases agree with TRBD2. This CDR3 spans 15 amino acids. Germline V lookup: CDR1 LGHNA, CDR2 YNFKEQ. V lost 8 bases to trimming and J lost 8 bases; unmatched junction nucleotides: 11.

J is TRBJ2-1 and V is TRBV13, with TRBD2 matching over 10 bases. J gave up 9 bases and V 5 bases, and 10 bases lay outside the gene matches. This CDR3 is built from 15 residues. CDR1 is PRHDT and CDR2 is FYEKMQ in the germline V gene (reference sequence). This CDR3 reads CASSTGLALVSEQFF. The CDR3 bases are TGTGCCAGCAGCACGGGACTAGCGTTGGTGAGTGAGCAGTTCTTC.

This chain joins TRBV7-2 and TRBJ2-1, with D hard to call. The CDR3 length is 12 residues. The germline V and J ends were trimmed by 6 bases and 10 bases, with 13 bases remaining between them. Germline CDR1 SGHTA, CDR2 FQGNSA. The CDR3 DNA sequence: TGTGCCAGCAGTCTCTTATTCCTCGAGCAGTTCTTC. Its translation is CASSLLFLEQFF.

The chain carries TRBV19 and TRBJ1-2; D is perhaps TRBD1 (5 bases). Trimming took 2 bases from V and 4 from J, leaving 14 bases between them. The CDR3 is 15 residues long. CDR1 is LNHDA and CDR2 is SQIVND in the germline V gene (reference sequence). In DNA form, the CDR3 reads TGTGCCAGTAGTATAAGCCGGGAGGGACTCTATGGCTACACCTTC. Its translation: CASSISREGLYGYTF.

This clone is a singleton in its sample. The V gene is TRBV19, the J gene TRBJ2-1; 7 positions agree with TRBD2. The CDR3 spans 15 residues. V was clipped by 0 bases and J by 6 bases; unmatched bases: 5. Germline CDR1 and CDR2: LNHDA and SQIVND (reference sequence). The CDR3 DNA is TGTGCCAGTAGTATAGAGAGCTCGGGGGGCAATGAGCAGTTCTTC. Its protein is CASSIESSGGNEQFF. The full variable domain, rest sourced from reference TRBV19 and TRBJ2-1, is DGGITQSPKYLFRKEGQNVTLSCEQNLNHDAMYWYRQDPGQGLRLIYYSQIVNDFQKGDIAEGYSVSREKKESFPLTVTSAQKNPTAFYLCASSIESSGGNEQFFGPGTRLTVL.

The chain links TRBV7-2 to TRBJ2-7; D gene uncertain. V was clipped by 5 bases and J by 2 bases, with 13 bases between them. The CDR3 is 14 amino acids. The germline V gene encodes CDR1 SGHTA and CDR2 FQGNSA. The CDR3 is CASSHTTDTYEQYF. The CDR3 DNA reads TGTGCCAGCAGCCATACCACAGATACCTACGAGCAGTACTTC.

In this sample, this clone turned up once. The chain joins TRBV5-1 to TRBJ2-1; 13 bases fit TRBD2. The V gene's germline CDR1 is SGHRS and CDR2 YFSETQ. The CDR3 is made up of 17 amino acids. V lost 2 bases, J lost 1 base, and 3 bases stayed unmatched. The CDR3 here is CASSFGLAGASYNEQFF. In nucleotides, the CDR3 is TGCGCCAGCAGCTTCGGACTAGCGGGAGCATCCTACAATGAGCAGTTCTTC.

The chain has TRBV9 and TRBJ2-5, with 7 bases fitting TRBD1. The end of the DNA aligns better with TRBJ2-7, so the J call may be wrong. The CDR3 runs to 13 residues. The germline V gene encodes CDR1 SGDLS and CDR2 YYNGEE. The CDR3 is CASSGQGSYEQYF. CDR3 DNA: TGTGCCAGCAGCGGACAGGGCTCCTACGAGCAGTACTTC.

The rearrangement uses TRBV2 and TRBJ2-1, with 9 bases aligning to TRBD2. Trimming cost V 4 bases and J 0 bases; bases outside gene matches: 10. CDR1 is SNHLY, CDR2 FYNNEI, per germline. This CDR3 contains 18 residues. CDR3 DNA sequence: TGTGCCAGCAGTGCCACAAGCGGGGGGACCTTCTCCTACAATGAGCAGTTCTTC. It specifies CASSATSGGTFSYNEQFF.

This rearrangement joins TRBV11-3 to TRBJ2-1; 12 nucleotides line up with TRBD2. The germline V gene has CDR1 SGHNT and CDR2 YENEEA. The CDR3 is made up of 15 amino acids. The J segment lost 5 bases and the V segment lost 6 bases, leaving 5 bases of the junction unmatched. CDR3 sequence: CASSQTSGRNNEQFF. CDR3 in DNA: TGTGCCAGCAGTCAGACTAGCGGGAGAAACAATGAGCAGTTCTTC.

In regard to this clone: At one of its ends the junction is not consistent with the germline gene, which may arise from a read error. The genes are TRBV2 and TRBJ1-1; D is possibly TRBD1 (6 bases). This CDR3 comprises 13 residues. Germline CDR1 and CDR2: SNHLY and FYNNEI. CDR3 amino acids: CASGDRPNTEAFF. The CDR3 nucleotides are TGTGCCAGCGGTGACAGGCCCAACACTGAAGCTTTCTTT.

V and J are TRBV19 and TRBJ1-2, with D perhaps matching TRBD1 (5 bases). CDR3 length: 14 residues. The V and J ends lost 8 bases and 8 bases respectively, with 21 bases between them. Germline CDR1 is LNHDA and CDR2 is SQIVND (reference sequence). The CDR3 loop is CASRPQRGGEGYTF. CDR3 in DNA: TGTGCCAGTCGCCCCCAACGTGGGGGGGAGGGCTACACCTTC.

V usage is TRBV5-5 and J usage is TRBJ2-1; D ambiguous. V was cut by 0 bases and J by 6 bases, with 4 bases left in between. CDR1 is SGHKS and CDR2 is YYEKEE in the germline V gene (reference sequence). The CDR3 contains 12 residues. This chain's CDR3 is CASSLGANEQFF. In DNA, the CDR3 is TGTGCCAGCAGCTTGGGAGCCAATGAGCAGTTCTTC.

The CDR3 is CASSPTGVGNTIYF. The CDR3 bases are TGCGCCAGCAGCCCGACAGGCGTCGGAAACACCATATATTTT. This sequence joins TRBV5-1 and TRBJ1-3, with D perhaps TRBD1 (6 bases). The CDR3 consists of 14 residues. Germline V gives CDR1 SGHRS, CDR2 YFSETQ. With 4 bases removed from V and 4 bases from J, the gap between germline ends came to 12 bases.

The V call is TRBV6-1, the J call TRBJ1-2; no definite D call. This CDR3 has 12 amino acids. Looked up from germline, CDR1 is MNHNS and CDR2 is SASEGT. V shed 7 bases and J shed 1 base, with 7 bases lying between them. The CDR3 is CASTQVNYGYTF. Written as DNA, the CDR3 is TGTGCCAGCACCCAGGTTAACTATGGCTACACCTTC.

The genes are TRBV29-1 and TRBJ1-2, with TRBD1 as a possible D gene (6 bases). The germline V and J ends were trimmed by 2 bases and 10 bases, with 20 bases remaining between them. Germline values: CDR1 SQVTM, CDR2 ANQGSEA. The CDR3 runs to 14 residues. The CDR3 DNA reads TGCAGCGTTGAAACCATAACCTGGACAGAGGACTACACCTTC. Its translation: CSVETITWTEDYTF.

The J gene is TRBJ1-1, the V gene TRBV29-1; 7 bases are a match to TRBD1. Trimming at V came to 7 bases and at J to 1 base, leaving 6 bases not matched to a gene. From germline, CDR1 is SQVTM and CDR2 ANQGSEA. This CDR3 is built from 13 residues. The CDR3 DNA sequence: TGCAGCGCCGGGACAGCCCAGAACACTGAAGCTTTCTTT. As protein: CSAGTAQNTEAFF.

The chain uses TRBV2 and TRBJ2-5; 11 bases are shared with TRBD2. This CDR3 is 17 amino acids long. J lost 6 bases, V lost 4 bases, and 13 bases had no gene match. CDR1 is SNHLY and CDR2 is FYNNEI in the germline V gene. The DNA for the CDR3 is TGTGCCAGCAGTGGACAGGGAACTAGCGGGAGTCGACAGACCCAGTACTTC. It encodes CASSGQGTSGSRQTQYF.

This chain links TRBV6-1 with TRBJ2-3; perhaps TRBD1 as D (7 bases). Trimming pared 6 bases from V and 6 bases from J, leaving 19 bases between. Per germline, CDR1 MNHNS and CDR2 SASEGT. The CDR3 is made up of 15 amino acids. The CDR3 bases are TGTGCCAGCAGCGGGGGACAGTTCTTAAGGGATACGCAGTATTTT. The encoded protein is CASSGGQFLRDTQYF.

This chain uses TRBV5-1 with TRBJ1-5; D remains ambiguous. The CDR3 length is 16 residues. Trimming pared 2 bases from V and 0 bases from J, leaving 12 bases between. In germline, CDR1 is SGHRS, CDR2 YFSETQ. DNA of the CDR3: TGCGCCAGCAGCTTTGGCCCACGGGATAGCAATCAGCCCCAGCATTTT. Translation: CASSFGPRDSNQPQHF.